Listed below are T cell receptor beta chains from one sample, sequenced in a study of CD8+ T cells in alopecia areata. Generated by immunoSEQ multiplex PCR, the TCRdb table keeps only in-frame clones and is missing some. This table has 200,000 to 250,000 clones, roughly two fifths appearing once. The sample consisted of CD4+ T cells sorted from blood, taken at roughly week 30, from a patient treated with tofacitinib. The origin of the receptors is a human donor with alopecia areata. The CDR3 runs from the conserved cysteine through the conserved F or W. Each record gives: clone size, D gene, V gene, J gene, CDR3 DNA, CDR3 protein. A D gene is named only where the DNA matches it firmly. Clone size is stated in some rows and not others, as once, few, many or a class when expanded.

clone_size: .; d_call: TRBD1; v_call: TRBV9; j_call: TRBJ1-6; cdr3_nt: TGTGCCAGCAGCCCGCGGACAGGGGGTAATTCACCCCTCCACTTT; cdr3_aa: CASSPRTGGNSPLHF
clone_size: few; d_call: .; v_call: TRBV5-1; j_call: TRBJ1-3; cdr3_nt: TGCGCCAGCAGCTTGGCCTTCACAGGGACCCTGGGAAACACCATATATTTT; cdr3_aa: CASSLAFTGTLGNTIYF
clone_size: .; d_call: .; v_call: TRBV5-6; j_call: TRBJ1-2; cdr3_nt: TGTGCCAGCAGATACAGGGTTAATCATGGCTACACCTTC; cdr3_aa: CASRYRVNHGYTF
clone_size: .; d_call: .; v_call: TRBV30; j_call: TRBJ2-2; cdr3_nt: TGTGCCTGGAGTGTACGTAGGGGGGAGCTGTTTTTT; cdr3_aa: CAWSVRRGELFF
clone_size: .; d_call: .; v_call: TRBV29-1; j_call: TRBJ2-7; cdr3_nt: TGCAGCGTTGAAGCCCTGAAGGGCTCCGAGCAGTACTTC; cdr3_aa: CSVEALKGSEQYF
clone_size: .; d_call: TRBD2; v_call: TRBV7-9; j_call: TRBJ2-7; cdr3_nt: TGTGCCAGCGACACCGCGGGAGGGTTCGGCGAGCAGTACTTC; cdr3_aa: CASDTAGGFGEQYF
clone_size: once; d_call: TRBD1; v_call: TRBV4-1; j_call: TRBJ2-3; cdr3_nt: TGCGCCAGCAGCCAGGGGAGTCGGACAGGGGGAAGAGATACGCAGTATTTT; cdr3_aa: CASSQGSRTGGRDTQYF
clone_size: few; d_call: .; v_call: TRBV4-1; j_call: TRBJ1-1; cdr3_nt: TGCGCCAGCAGCCGAGAACCGGGACGTATAAGTGCAGCTTTCTTT; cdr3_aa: CASSREPGRISAAFF
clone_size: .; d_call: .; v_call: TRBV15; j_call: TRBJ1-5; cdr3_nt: TGTGCCACCAGCAGAGATGGGGTTGGGGGGAATCAGCCCCAGCATTTT; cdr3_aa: CATSRDGVGGNQPQHF
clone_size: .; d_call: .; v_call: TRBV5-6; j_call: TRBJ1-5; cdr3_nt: TGTGCCAGCCAGCGGGGGATGAGTGGCAATCAGCCCCAGCATTTT; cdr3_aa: CASQRGMSGNQPQHF
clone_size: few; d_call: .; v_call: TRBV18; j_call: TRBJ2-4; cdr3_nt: TGTGCCAGCTCATCCCGAGGAACAACGGACAAAAACATTCAGTACTTC; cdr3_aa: CASSSRGTTDKNIQYF
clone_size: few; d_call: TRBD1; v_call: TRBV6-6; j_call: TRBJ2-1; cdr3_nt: TGTGCCAGCAGTTACAGGGACAGGGGAAATGAGCAGTTCTTC; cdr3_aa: CASSYRDRGNEQFF
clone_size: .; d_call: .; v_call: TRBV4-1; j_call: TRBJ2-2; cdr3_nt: TGCGCCAGCAGCTCCCCTATGGAAGCAGGTAGCACCGGGGAGCTGTTTTTT; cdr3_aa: CASSSPMEAGSTGELFF
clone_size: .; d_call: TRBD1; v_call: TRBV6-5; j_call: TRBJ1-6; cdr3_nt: TGTGCCAGCAGTTACTCGAACAGGGGGGGATCACCCCTCCACTTT; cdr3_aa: CASSYSNRGGSPLHF
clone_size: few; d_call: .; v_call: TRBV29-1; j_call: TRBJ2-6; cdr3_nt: TGCAGCGTTGAAGGTGGCTCTGGGGCCAACGTCCTGACTTTC; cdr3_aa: CSVEGGSGANVLTF
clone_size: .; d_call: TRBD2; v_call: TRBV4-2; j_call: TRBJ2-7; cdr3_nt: TGTGCCAGCAGCCAAGATTTGCCTAGCGGGAGCTACGAGCAGTACTTC; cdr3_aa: CASSQDLPSGSYEQYF
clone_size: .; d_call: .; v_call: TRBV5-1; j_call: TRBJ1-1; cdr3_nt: TGCGCCAGCAGCCCCCGCCAGGTTCCAAACACTGAAGCTTTCTTT; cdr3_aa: CASSPRQVPNTEAFF